The 15 T cell receptor beta chains reported below all come from one sample, sequenced in a study of blood T cell repertoires in COVID-19 (dated by TCRdb to 2019 to 2021). Library method: the immunoSEQ multiplex PCR assay. The table was pulled from immuneACCESS by TCRdb, which kept in-frame rearrangements only. Such tables lose some clones; where checked, under half of the loss comes from unresolved V genes, and the rest has no known cause. In all, the sample holds hundreds of thousands of clones, and 85% of those were seen once. The ten top clones hold around 5.5% of the sample. The sequenced sample consisted of peripheral blood. Every receptor here comes from a man aged 45 to 65 with COVID-19, enrolled during active disease.

This chain joins TRBV3-1 (or the pseudogene TRBV3-2) and TRBJ2-7, with 7 positions matching TRBD2. Germline V lookup: CDR1 LGHDT, CDR2 YNNKEL (reference sequence). This CDR3 is built from 15 residues. V lost 4 bases, J lost 0 bases, and 6 bases stayed unmatched. The CDR3, as DNA: TGTGCCAGCAGCCGCGGGCAGCGGGGCTCCTACGAGCAGTACTTC. Translating gives CASSRGQRGSYEQYF.

The V call is TRBV10-3, the J call TRBJ2-7; 7 bases map to TRBD1. CDR1 is ENHRY, CDR2 SYGVKD, per germline. V gave up 5 bases and J gave up 3 bases; unmatched junction bases: 1. The CDR3 length is 12 residues. CDR3 loop: CAISRQGYEQYF. CDR3 nucleotide sequence: TGTGCCATCAGTAGACAGGGCTACGAGCAGTACTTC.

The gene calls are TRBV6-2 or TRBV6-3 and TRBJ2-2; no clear D. Per the germline V gene, CDR1 is MNHEY and CDR2 is SVGEGT. The CDR3 consists of 13 residues. The ends were cut back, 5 bases at V and 4 bases at J, with 8 bases in the middle. The CDR3: CASSAQATGELFF. CDR3 sequence (DNA): TGTGCCAGCAGTGCCCAGGCCACCGGGGAGCTGTTTTTT.

The chain links TRBV6-6 to TRBJ1-5, with D unresolved. Trimming took 5 bases from V and 8 from J, leaving 10 bases between them. The germline V gene encodes CDR1 MNHNY and CDR2 SVGAGI (reference sequence). CDR3 length: 12 amino acids. For the CDR3, the DNA is TGTGCCAGCAGTCCCTCGGGAGAGCCCCAGCATTTT. Residues: CASSPSGEPQHF.

V and J are TRBV3-1 (or the pseudogene TRBV3-2) and TRBJ2-3; 11 bases fit TRBD2. This CDR3 spans 17 amino acids. Germline values: CDR1 LGHDT, CDR2 YNNKEL (reference sequence). V lost 4 bases and J lost 3; bases outside the gene matches: 9. The CDR3 reads CASSPPWTSGRTDTQYF. The CDR3 DNA reads as TGTGCCAGCAGCCCTCCCTGGACTAGCGGGCGGACAGATACGCAGTATTTT.

This chain joins TRBV2 and TRBJ2-3; 7 bases line up with TRBD1. After removal of 5 bases from V and 5 bases from J, the junction contained 10 bases not matched to a gene. Germline V gene data show CDR1 as SNHLY and CDR2 as FYNNEI. The CDR3 extends over 15 amino acids. For the CDR3, the DNA is TGTGCCAGCAGTTTAGACAGGGTGGGGAGAGATACGCAGTATTTT. Translation gives CASSLDRVGRDTQYF.

The rearrangement links TRBV5-1 to TRBJ2-3; 8 bases line up with TRBD2. The ends lost 6 bases at V and 0 bases at J; junction bases unmatched: 6. The CDR3 sequence is 15 residues long. Germline CDR1 is SGHRS and CDR2 is YFSETQ. The CDR3 is CASTTRGASTDTQYF. The DNA for the CDR3 is TGCGCCAGCACGACGCGGGGGGCCAGCACAGATACGCAGTATTTT.

The rearrangement joins TRBV7-9 to TRBJ1-1, with TRBD1 identical over 11 bases. Germline V gives CDR1 SEHNR, CDR2 FQNEAQ (reference sequence). The length of the CDR3 is 15 residues. After removal of 5 bases from V and 6 bases from J, the junction contained 8 bases not matched to a gene. CDR3 region: CASSGRDRGSAEAFF. Written as DNA, the CDR3 is TGTGCCAGCAGCGGCCGGGACAGGGGGTCGGCTGAAGCTTTCTTT.

The chain links TRBV2 to TRBJ2-7, with 7 bases identical to TRBD1. The V gene's germline CDR1 is SNHLY and CDR2 FYNNEI. V was clipped by 6 bases and J by 3 bases; unmatched bases: 5. The CDR3 has 13 amino acids. The CDR3: CASRPGQFYEQYF. Written as DNA, the CDR3 is TGTGCCAGCAGACCGGGACAGTTCTACGAGCAGTACTTC.

The chain links TRBV23-1 to TRBJ2-2, with 7 bases lining up with TRBD1. TRBV23-1 is filed as an ORF, its function uncertain. The CDR3 is made up of 16 amino acids. The V and J ends lost 0 bases and 6 bases, in that order; junction bases with no gene match: 7. The DNA for the CDR3 is TGCGCCAGCAGTCAATCGGAAGGACAGGCCGCCGGGGAGCTGTTTTTT. It yields the protein CASSQSEGQAAGELFF.

This clone came up a few times. The rearrangement uses TRBV5-8 and TRBJ1-2; D gene uncertain. Germline V gene data show CDR1 as SGHTS and CDR2 as YDEGEE. The CDR3 is 14 amino acids. V lost 0 bases and J 3 bases, leaving 9 bases between the germline ends. CDR3 sequence (DNA): TGTGCCAGCAGCTTGGAGCAAATCTACTATGGCTACACCTTC. Translated, it gives CASSLEQIYYGYTF.

The chain couples TRBV7-3 to TRBJ1-1; 10 bases agree with TRBD1. Germline values: CDR1 SGHTA, CDR2 FQGTGA. The CDR3 is made up of 14 amino acids. J lost 6 bases, V lost 4 bases, and 5 bases had no gene match. The CDR3 DNA sequence: TGTGCCAGCAGCTCGGACAGGGGGTCGTCTGAAGCTTTCTTT. It translates to CASSSDRGSSEAFF.

The rearrangement joins TRBV18 to TRBJ1-4; no firm D call. The CDR3 length is 13 residues. Germline CDR1 KGHSH, CDR2 LQKENI. The V and J ends lost 4 bases and 4 bases respectively, with 7 bases between them. This CDR3 reads CASSLLVNEKLFF. As DNA, the CDR3 is TGTGCCAGCTCACTGTTAGTTAATGAAAAACTGTTTTTT.

The gene calls are TRBV5-5 and TRBJ2-5; the match to TRBD1 covers 9 bases. Germline V gives CDR1 SGHKS, CDR2 YYEKEE (reference sequence). The CDR3 length is 14 residues. Losses at the gene ends were 4 bases for V and 0 bases for J; bases not matched to a gene: 1. The CDR3 reads CASSGTGNQETQYF. The CDR3, as DNA: TGTGCCAGCAGCGGGACAGGGAACCAAGAGACCCAGTACTTC. Using reference TRBV5-5 and TRBJ2-5 for the parts outside the CDR3, the full variable domain is DAGVTQSPTHLIKTRGQQVTLRCSPISGHKSVSWYQQVLGQGPQFIFQYYEKEERGRGNFPDRFSARQFPNYSSELNVNALLLGDSALYLCASSGTGNQETQYFGPGTRLLVL.

The gene calls are TRBV5-1 and TRBJ2-7; 9 bases align to TRBD2. With V trimmed by 0 bases and J by 5 bases, 3 bases remained unmatched. CDR3 length: 14 amino acids. Germline CDR1 and CDR2: SGHRS and YFSETQ. CDR3 nucleotides: TGCGCCAGCAGCTTGGCTCTAGCGGGGCACGAGCAGTACTTC. It is translated as CASSLALAGHEQYF.